Listed here are 16 T cell receptor beta chains from one sample, sequenced in a study of OX40 agonist ivuxolimab in advanced cancers. Sequenced by immunoSEQ multiplex PCR; TCRdb stores in-frame clones only, minus some. The table lists about 150,000 clones, 90% of them singletons. The sample in question was CD4+ or CD8+ T cells sorted from blood, obtained in a trial of the OX40 agonist ivuxolimab. These receptors were obtained from an adult with an advanced solid tumor such as melanoma, head and neck, liver or kidney cancer.

This chain joins TRBV10-3 and TRBJ2-2, with TRBD2 matching 9 bases. CDR3 length: 14 residues. Germline assignment: CDR1 ENHRY and CDR2 SYGVKD. The CDR3 protein is CASAGGPGTGELFF. The CDR3 DNA sequence: TGTGCGTCGGCGGGAGGGCCTGGCACCGGGGAGCTGTTTTTT.

This clone was counted once. The chain couples TRBV19 to TRBJ1-5, with unresolved D. The V and J ends lost 2 bases and 2 bases respectively, with 10 bases between them. The CDR3 spans 15 residues. Per the germline V gene, CDR1 is LNHDA and CDR2 is SQIVND (reference sequence). The DNA for the CDR3 is TGTGCCAGTAGTATAAACCCCGGCGGCAATCAGCCCCAGCATTTT. This codes for CASSINPGGNQPQHF.

The V gene is TRBV4-2, the J gene TRBJ2-3; 10 bases are a match to TRBD2. The V segment lost 0 bases and the J segment 0 bases; nucleotides outside the gene matches: 6. Germline CDR1 and CDR2: LGHNA and YNFKEQ. CDR3 length: 18 residues. DNA for the CDR3: TGTGCCAGCAGCCAAGATCTAGCGGGAGTACCTAGCACAGATACGCAGTATTTT. It specifies CASSQDLAGVPSTDTQYF.

The chain couples TRBV27 to TRBJ1-1; D not resolved. The V end lost 6 bases, the J end lost 0 bases, and 11 bases lay between the germline ends. Germline loops: CDR1 MNHEY, CDR2 SMNVEV (reference sequence). This CDR3 spans 14 amino acids. The CDR3, as DNA: TGTGCCAGCAGGTCCGCAGGTATGAACACTGAAGCTTTCTTT. Translated: CASRSAGMNTEAFF.

This chain uses TRBV5-1 with TRBJ2-3; TRBD2 agrees at 7 bases. Trimming removed 4 bases from V and 0 bases from J; junction bases left unmatched: 5. Germline V gene data show CDR1 as SGHRS and CDR2 as YFSETQ. The length of the CDR3 is 15 residues. The CDR3 here is CASSLDGGSTDTQYF. The CDR3 DNA follows: TGCGCCAGCAGCCTGGACGGGGGGAGCACAGATACGCAGTATTTT.

The chain carries TRBV7-2 and TRBJ2-2; either TRBD1 or TRBD2 may supply D (6 bases each). The germline V and J ends were trimmed by 7 bases and 1 base, with 16 bases remaining between them. Germline V gene data show CDR1 as SGHTA and CDR2 as FQGNSA. The CDR3 consists of 16 residues. CDR3 loop: CASIPGGGRNTGELFF. The CDR3, as DNA: TGTGCCAGCATCCCAGGAGGGGGTCGGAACACCGGGGAGCTGTTTTTT. Full variable domain (outside the CDR3, taken from reference TRBV7-2 and TRBJ2-2): GAGVSQSPSNKVTEKGKDVELRCDPISGHTALYWYRQSLGQGLEFLIYFQGNSAPDKSGLPSDRFSAERTGGSVSTLTIQRTQQEDSAVYLCASIPGGGRNTGELFFGEGSRLTVL.

This clone was detected once. The chain has TRBV6-1 and TRBJ2-7; D may be TRBD1 (6 bases). V lost 4 bases to trimming and J lost 3 bases, with 13 bases between them. Germline loops: CDR1 MNHNS, CDR2 SASEGT. The CDR3 sequence is 14 residues long. CDR3 DNA sequence: TGTGCCAGCAGTGCGGGCACAGGGAACTACGAGCAGTACTTC. As protein: CASSAGTGNYEQYF.

This chain links TRBV5-4 with TRBJ2-4; D might be TRBD1 (5 bases). Germline loops: CDR1 SGHNT, CDR2 YYREEE (reference sequence). This CDR3 is 16 amino acids long. Trimming removed 4 bases from V and 0 bases from J, with 14 bases in between. CDR3 DNA sequence: TGTGCCAGCAGCCCCCGGCAGGGTCAAGCCAAAAACATTCAGTACTTC. The encoded protein is CASSPRQGQAKNIQYF.

The gene calls are TRBV5-4 and TRBJ2-1; TRBD2 matches 8 bases. The CDR3 covers 16 residues. The V segment lost 6 bases and the J segment 0 bases; nucleotides outside the gene matches: 8. Per germline, CDR1 SGHNT and CDR2 YYREEE (reference sequence). CDR3 nucleotide sequence: TGTGCCAGCACCTACGGGGGGGCGAGCTCCTACAATGAGCAGTTCTTC. It translates to CASTYGGASSYNEQFF. Supplemented by reference TRBV5-4 and TRBJ2-1, the full variable domain reads ETGVTQSPTHLIKTRGQQVTLRCSSQSGHNTVSWYQQALGQGPQFIFQYYREEENGRGNFPPRFSGLQFPNYSSELNVNALELDDSALYLCASTYGGASSYNEQFFGPGTRLTVL.

The V call is TRBV9, the J call TRBJ2-1, with no clear D. Trimming stripped 0 bases from V and 10 bases from J, with 8 bases between. The CDR3 is 12 amino acids. Germline CDR1 SGDLS, CDR2 YYNGEE. CDR3 nucleotide sequence: TGTGCCAGCAGCGTAGTATTTGCCGAGCAGTTCTTC. Translating gives CASSVVFAEQFF. The full variable domain, in which reference TRBV9 and TRBJ2-1 provide the parts outside the CDR3, is DSGVTQTPKHLITATGQRVTLRCSPRSGDLSVYWYQQSLDQGLQFLIQYYNGEERAKGNILERFSAQQFPDLHSELNLSSLELGDSALYFCASSVVFAEQFFGPGTRLTVL.

V gene TRBV6-5 combines with J gene TRBJ2-3; a possible D gene is TRBD2 (6 bases). Trimming removed 11 bases from V and 0 bases from J, with 18 bases in between. CDR1 and CDR2 (germline): MNHEY, SVGAGI. The CDR3 sequence is 15 residues long. The CDR3 spells CASGEAGPSTDTQYF. The CDR3 DNA follows: TGTGCCTCCGGTGAGGCGGGACCTAGCACAGATACGCAGTATTTT.

The chain is built from TRBV28 and TRBJ1-2; 9 nucleotides match TRBD1. Germline V gene data show CDR1 as MDHEN and CDR2 as SYDVKM. This CDR3 has 14 amino acids. After removal of 6 bases from V and 2 bases from J, the junction contained 4 bases not matched to a gene. The CDR3 loop is CASRGGTGNYGYTF. CDR3 nucleotide sequence: TGTGCCAGCAGGGGGGGGACAGGGAACTATGGCTACACCTTC.

J is TRBJ2-5 and V is TRBV7-2, with TRBD2 as a possible D gene (7 bases). CDR1 and CDR2 from the germline V gene are SGHTA and FQGNSA. Trimming cost V 3 bases and J 1 base, with 15 bases left between them. CDR3 length equals 16 residues. The CDR3 bases are TGTGCCAGCAGCTTGAGGGGGGACTATCTCCAAGAGACCCAGTACTTC. Protein product: CASSLRGDYLQETQYF. The full variable domain, in which reference TRBV7-2 and TRBJ2-5 provide the parts outside the CDR3, is GAGVSQSPSNKVTEKGKDVELRCDPISGHTALYWYRQSLGQGLEFLIYFQGNSAPDKSGLPSDRFSAERTGGSVSTLTIQRTQQEDSAVYLCASSLRGDYLQETQYFGPGTRLLVL.

V is TRBV28 and J is TRBJ1-5; TRBD1 aligns across 7 bases. CDR1 is MDHEN and CDR2 is SYDVKM in the germline V gene. Trimming removed 8 bases from V and 5 bases from J; junction bases left unmatched: 18. This CDR3 spans 17 amino acids. CDR3 amino acids: CASFLAARGRGDQPQHF. DNA of the CDR3: TGTGCCAGCTTCCTAGCGGCTAGGGGCAGGGGGGATCAGCCCCAGCATTTT.

The chain recombines TRBV25-1 with TRBJ1-5, with D possibly matching TRBD1 (5 bases). In germline, CDR1 is MGHDK, CDR2 SYGVNS. The CDR3 covers 13 residues. The germline V and J ends were trimmed by 3 bases and 5 bases, with 8 bases remaining between them. The chain's CDR3 is CASSDGGYQPQHF. The CDR3 DNA follows: TGTGCCAGCAGTGATGGGGGTTATCAGCCCCAGCATTTT.

V is TRBV6-1 and J is TRBJ1-4; D perhaps matches TRBD1 (5 bases). Between the trimmed V and J ends, which lost 4 bases and 4 bases, there was a span of 13 bases. Per germline, CDR1 MNHNS and CDR2 SASEGT. CDR3 length: 15 amino acids. The CDR3 loop is CASSGPPRGNEKLFF. DNA for the CDR3: TGTGCCAGCAGTGGGCCCCCGAGGGGTAATGAAAAACTGTTTTTT.